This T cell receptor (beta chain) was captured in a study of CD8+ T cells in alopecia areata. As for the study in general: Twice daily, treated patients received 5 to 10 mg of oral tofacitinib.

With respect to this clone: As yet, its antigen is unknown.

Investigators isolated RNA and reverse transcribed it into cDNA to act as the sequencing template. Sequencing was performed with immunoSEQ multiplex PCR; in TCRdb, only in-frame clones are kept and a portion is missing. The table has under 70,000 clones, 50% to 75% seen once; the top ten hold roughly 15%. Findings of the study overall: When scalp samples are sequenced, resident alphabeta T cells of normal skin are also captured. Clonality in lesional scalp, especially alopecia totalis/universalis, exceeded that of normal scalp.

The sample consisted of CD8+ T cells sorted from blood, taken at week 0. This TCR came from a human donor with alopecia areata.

As DNA, the CDR3 is TGTGCCAGCAGCGCAGAAGGGGGAGGCCAAGAGACCCAGTACTTC. As protein: CASSAEGGGQETQYF. This sequence joins TRBV9 and TRBJ2-5, with D possibly being TRBD1 or TRBD2 (6 bases each). The V end was cut by 3 bases, the J end by 1 base, with 13 bases between. The CDR3 contains 15 residues. From germline, CDR1 is SGDLS and CDR2 YYNGEE. The whole variable domain, remainder taken from reference TRBV9 and TRBJ2-5, is DSGVTQTPKHLITATGQRVTLRCSPRSGDLSVYWYQQSLDQGLQFLIQYYNGEERAKGNILERFSAQQFPDLHSELNLSSLELGDSALYFCASSAEGGGQETQYFGPGTRLLVL.